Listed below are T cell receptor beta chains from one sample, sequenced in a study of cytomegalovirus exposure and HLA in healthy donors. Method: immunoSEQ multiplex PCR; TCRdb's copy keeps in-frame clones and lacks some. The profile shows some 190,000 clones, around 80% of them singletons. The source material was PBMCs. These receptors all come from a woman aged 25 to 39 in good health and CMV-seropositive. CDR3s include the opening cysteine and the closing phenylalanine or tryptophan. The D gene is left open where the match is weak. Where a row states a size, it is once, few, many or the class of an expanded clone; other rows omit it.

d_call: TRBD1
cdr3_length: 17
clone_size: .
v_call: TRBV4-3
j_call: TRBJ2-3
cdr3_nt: TGCGCCAGCAGCCCTCAAGGATTGGGGACAGGGGCAGATACGCAGTATTTT
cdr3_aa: CASSPQGLGTGADTQYF

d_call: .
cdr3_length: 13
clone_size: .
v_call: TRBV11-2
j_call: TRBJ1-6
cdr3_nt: TGTGCCAGCAGCTTGAAGGGGCGCTCACCCCTCCACTTT
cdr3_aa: CASSLKGRSPLHF

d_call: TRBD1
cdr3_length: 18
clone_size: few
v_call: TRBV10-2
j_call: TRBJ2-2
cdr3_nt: TGCGCCAGCAGTCCTGTGCCGGGACAGGGGGTGGACACCGGGGAGCTGTTTTTT
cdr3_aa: CASSPVPGQGVDTGELFF

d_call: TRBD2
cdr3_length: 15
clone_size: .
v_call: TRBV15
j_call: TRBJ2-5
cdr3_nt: TGTGCCACCAGCAGAGGTAGCGGGGGCCAAGAGACCCAGTACTTC
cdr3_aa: CATSRGSGGQETQYF

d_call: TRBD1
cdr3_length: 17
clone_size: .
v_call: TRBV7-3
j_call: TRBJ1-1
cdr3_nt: TGTGCCAGCAGCTCGACCGGGACAGGGTCGACGAACACTGAAGCTTTCTTT
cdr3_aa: CASSSTGTGSTNTEAFF

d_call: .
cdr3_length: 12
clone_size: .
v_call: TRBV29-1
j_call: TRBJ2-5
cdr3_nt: TGCAGCGTTGGGGGGGGGCCGGAGACCCAGTACTTC
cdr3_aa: CSVGGGPETQYF

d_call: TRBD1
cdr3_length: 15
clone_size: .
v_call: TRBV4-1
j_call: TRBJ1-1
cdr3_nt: TGCGCCAGCAGCCAGCGGGGCAGGGGGGACACTGAAGCTTTCTTT
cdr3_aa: CASSQRGRGDTEAFF

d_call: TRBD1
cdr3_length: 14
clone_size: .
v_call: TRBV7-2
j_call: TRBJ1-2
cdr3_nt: TGTGCCAGCAGCTTAGAGACAGGGAACTATGGCTACACCTTC
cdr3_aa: CASSLETGNYGYTF

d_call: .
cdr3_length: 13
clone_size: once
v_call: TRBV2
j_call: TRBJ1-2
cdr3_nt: TGTGCCAGCAGTGAAAATCCCGACTATGGCTACACCTTC
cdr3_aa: CASSENPDYGYTF

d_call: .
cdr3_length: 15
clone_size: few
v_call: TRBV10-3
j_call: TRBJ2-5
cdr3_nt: TGTGCCATCAGTGAATCAGACTGGTACCAAGAGACCCAGTACTTC
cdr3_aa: CAISESDWYQETQYF